These 31 T cell receptor beta chains were sequenced from one sample in a study of blood T cell repertoires in COVID-19. Produced via immunoSEQ multiplex PCR; TCRdb's table is partial and in-frame only. The sample consists of some 270,000 clones, roughly 85% of them appearing once. Sequenced sample: PBMCs or T cells enriched from blood (not recorded which). The receptors derive from a woman between 45 and 65 years old with acute COVID-19.

This clone was detected only once. The rearrangement joins TRBV11-2 to TRBJ1-3; perhaps TRBD1 as D (6 bases). V lost 6 bases and J 0 bases, leaving 12 bases between the germline ends. CDR1 is SGHAT, CDR2 FQNNGV, per germline. The CDR3 spans 15 residues. CDR3 loop: CASSYGDNSGNTIYF. CDR3 coding DNA: TGTGCCAGCAGTTATGGGGACAACTCTGGAAACACCATATATTTT. Filled out from reference TRBV11-2 and TRBJ1-3, the complete variable domain reads EAGVAQSPRYKIIEKRQSVAFWCNPISGHATLYWYQQILGQGPKLLIQFQNNGVVDDSQLPKDRFSAERLKGVDSTLKIQPAKLEDSAVYLCASSYGDNSGNTIYFGEGSWLTVV.

The chain has TRBV12-3 or TRBV12-4 and TRBJ2-1; 8 nucleotides agree with TRBD2. Losses at the gene ends were 5 bases for V and 7 bases for J; bases not matched to a gene: 4. This CDR3 has 13 amino acids. CDR3 DNA sequence: TGTGCCAGCAGTGAGACTAGCGCAAATGAGCAGTTCTTC. Translating it yields CASSETSANEQFF.

V and J are TRBV10-3 and TRBJ1-2; 9 bases agree with TRBD1. The CDR3 covers 16 residues. Germline CDR1 is ENHRY and CDR2 is SYGVKD. Trimming cost V 6 bases and J 0 bases; bases outside gene matches: 8. The CDR3 DNA is TGTGCCATCAGCACACAGGGGGCGAATGCTAACTATGGCTACACCTTC. The encoded protein is CAISTQGANANYGYTF.

V usage is TRBV9 and J usage is TRBJ1-1, with D perhaps TRBD1 (5 bases). Germline V gene sequence: CDR1 SGDLS, CDR2 YYNGEE. The CDR3 is made up of 14 amino acids. V lost 1 base and J lost 8, with 15 bases in between. Here the CDR3 reads CASSVIPPGGEAFF. The CDR3, as DNA: TGTGCCAGCAGCGTAATCCCCCCGGGGGGGGAAGCTTTCTTT.

V gene TRBV5-6 combines with J gene TRBJ2-7, with D maybe TRBD2 (5 bases). With 1 base removed from V and 0 bases from J, the gap between germline ends came to 11 bases. CDR3 size: 15 residues. The germline V gene encodes CDR1 SGHDT and CDR2 YYEEEE. The CDR3 sequence: CASSLSGSYSYEQYF. The DNA for the CDR3 is TGTGCCAGCAGCTTGTCGGGGAGCTACTCCTACGAGCAGTACTTC.

This chain joins TRBV5-1 and TRBJ2-1; D not certain. The CDR3 consists of 14 residues. The V gene lost 4 bases and the J gene lost 4 bases, with 12 bases spanning the gap. Germline-derived CDR1 and CDR2 are SGHRS and YFSETQ. DNA of the CDR3: TGCGCCAGCAGCCAGGTCCGTAGTTACAATGAGCAGTTCTTC. It translates to CASSQVRSYNEQFF.

The gene calls are TRBV2 and TRBJ2-5; TRBD2 aligns across 7 bases. Germline assignment: CDR1 SNHLY and CDR2 FYNNEI. The trim removed 4 bases at V and 5 bases at J, leaving 13 bases unmatched. The CDR3 is 16 residues long. The CDR3 loop reads CASSGVGGGLSETQYF. The CDR3 DNA follows: TGTGCCAGCAGTGGGGTGGGCGGGGGTCTCTCCGAGACCCAGTACTTC.

J is TRBJ1-1 and V is TRBV9, with unresolved D. V lost 0 bases and J lost 0, with 6 bases in between. The CDR3 covers 14 residues. Germline V CDR1 and CDR2: SGDLS, YYNGEE. The CDR3 coding sequence is TGTGCCAGCAGCGTAGATCCAATGAACACTGAAGCTTTCTTT. Translating gives CASSVDPMNTEAFF.

This clone was picked up a small number of times. The rearrangement joins TRBV5-1 to TRBJ2-3, with a tentative D call TRBD1 (6 bases). V lost 3 bases and J 5 bases, leaving 7 bases between the germline ends. Germline V gene sequence: CDR1 SGHRS, CDR2 YFSETQ. This CDR3 is 12 amino acids long. The CDR3 DNA reads TGCGCCAGCAGCTCGGACAGAGATACGCAGTATTTT. Residues: CASSSDRDTQYF.

The gene calls are TRBV6-5 and TRBJ2-5; TRBD2 agrees at 8 bases. Losses at the gene ends were 6 bases for V and 7 bases for J; bases not matched to a gene: 7. CDR3 length equals 13 residues. Germline V gene lookup returns CDR1 MNHEY and CDR2 SVGAGI. CDR3 nucleotides: TGTGCCAGCAGAACCGGGACTAGTCGGACCCAGTACTTC. Protein: CASRTGTSRTQYF.

The genes are TRBV19 and TRBJ2-3; tentatively, D is TRBD2 (6 bases). The CDR3 covers 15 residues. Deletions cut 4 bases from V and 1 base from J, with 12 bases between. Germline V lookup: CDR1 LNHDA, CDR2 SQIVND (reference sequence). CDR3 sequence (DNA): TGTGCCAGTAGTAGAGGGACTCGCCGCACAGATACGCAGTATTTT. Translating gives CASSRGTRRTDTQYF.

This sequence joins TRBV5-1 and TRBJ2-7; 8 bases agree with TRBD1. Trimming took 1 base from V and 7 from J; bases not matched to a gene: 7. CDR3 length equals 14 residues. Germline V gene sequence: CDR1 SGHRS, CDR2 YFSETQ. The CDR3 reads CASSLTGGAREQYF. Here the CDR3 DNA reads TGCGCCAGCAGCTTGACAGGGGGAGCTAGGGAGCAGTACTTC.

The CDR3 spells CASSSENNSPLHF. DNA for the CDR3: TGTGCCAGCAGTTCTGAGAATAATTCACCCCTCCACTTT. V usage is TRBV6-2 or TRBV6-3 and J usage is TRBJ1-6; D is unresolved. CDR3 length: 13 residues. Trimming removed 4 bases from V and 5 bases from J, with 6 bases in between. Looked up from germline, CDR1 is MNHEY and CDR2 is SVGEGT.

This chain uses TRBV19 with TRBJ1-2; TRBD1 is a possible D gene (5 bases). The CDR3 extends over 14 amino acids. Trimming stripped 6 bases from V and 8 bases from J, with 19 bases between. Looked up from germline, CDR1 is LNHDA and CDR2 is SQIVND (reference sequence). CDR3 loop: CASSPGPQAGGYTF. In DNA form, the CDR3 reads TGTGCCAGTAGCCCGGGACCGCAGGCGGGGGGCTACACCTTC. The complete variable domain, with remaining parts taken from reference TRBV19 and TRBJ1-2, reads DGGITQSPKYLFRKEGQNVTLSCEQNLNHDAMYWYRQDPGQGLRLIYYSQIVNDFQKGDIAEGYSVSREKKESFPLTVTSAQKNPTAFYLCASSPGPQAGGYTFGSGTRLTVV.

CDR3 nucleotide sequence: TGTGCCAGCAGTTTTTCAACGACAGGGAGGTATGGCTACACCTTC. This gives the protein CASSFSTTGRYGYTF. The J gene is TRBJ1-2, the V gene TRBV27; 7 positions match TRBD1. The length of the CDR3 is 15 residues. Trimming took 3 bases from V and 5 from J; bases not matched to a gene: 9. Germline lookup yields CDR1 MNHEY and CDR2 SMNVEV (reference sequence).

The V gene is TRBV7-2, the J gene TRBJ2-1; D is unclear. V lost 0 bases and J lost 6, with 12 bases in between. CDR1 is SGHTA and CDR2 is FQGNSA in the germline V gene. The CDR3 is made up of 15 amino acids. As DNA, the CDR3 is TGTGCCAGCAGCTTAGCGCGGATCGATACCAATGAGCAGTTCTTC. Amino acid sequence: CASSLARIDTNEQFF.

The chain couples TRBV12-5 to TRBJ1-6; possibly TRBD1 for D (6 bases). Germline V gene lookup returns CDR1 LGHNT and CDR2 FRNRAP. There are 15 residues in the CDR3. The V and J ends lost 1 base and 6 bases respectively, with 10 bases between them. The CDR3 DNA sequence: TGTGCTAGTGGTTTGGACAGGGTCACTAATTCACCCCTCCACTTT. The encoded protein is CASGLDRVTNSPLHF.

V usage is TRBV30 and J usage is TRBJ1-1, with 12 nucleotides matching TRBD1. This CDR3 has 17 residues. CDR1 and CDR2 (germline): GTSNPN, SVGIG (reference sequence). The junction had 12 bases not matched to a gene; V was cut back by 3 bases and J by 4 bases. For the CDR3, the DNA is TGTGCCTGGAGCCCGTCCCGGGACAGGGGGCTAAGCACTGAAGCTTTCTTT. This gives the protein CAWSPSRDRGLSTEAFF. Using reference TRBV30 and TRBJ1-1 for the parts outside the CDR3, the full variable domain is SQTIHQWPATLVQPVGSPLSLECTVEGTSNPNLYWYRQAAGRGLQLLFYSVGIGQISSEVPQNLSASRPQDRQFILSSKKLLLSDSGFYLCAWSPSRDRGLSTEAFFGQGTRLTVV.

A few counts support this clone. The rearrangement uses TRBV27 and TRBJ2-1; 9 bases fit TRBD2. The J segment lost 7 bases and the V segment lost 2 bases, leaving 3 bases of the junction unmatched. The germline V gene has CDR1 MNHEY and CDR2 SMNVEV (reference sequence). The length of the CDR3 is 14 residues. The CDR3 sequence: CASSLASGVNEQFF. In DNA, the CDR3 is TGTGCCAGCAGTTTAGCTAGCGGGGTTAATGAGCAGTTCTTC.

The chain combines TRBV5-6 with TRBJ1-2; 10 nucleotides agree with TRBD1. Germline lookup yields CDR1 SGHDT and CDR2 YYEEEE. The CDR3 covers 14 residues. V shed 4 bases and J 8 bases; nucleotides not matched to a gene: 8. CDR3 residues: CASSPDRGLGGYTF. The CDR3 DNA follows: TGTGCCAGCAGCCCTGACAGGGGGCTTGGAGGCTACACCTTC.

The rearrangement uses TRBV5-3 and TRBJ1-2; no reliable D call. TRBV5-3 has ORF status, its function being uncertain. The length of the CDR3 is 12 residues. The V end lost 4 bases, the J end lost 14 bases, and 18 bases lay between the germline ends. CDR3 DNA sequence: TGTGCCAGAAGCCCTATAAAGCAGCGAGGGACCTTC. Its translation is CARSPIKQRGTF.

This chain links TRBV7-2 with TRBJ1-2; perhaps TRBD1 as D (6 bases). The V and J ends lost 2 bases and 4 bases respectively, with 11 bases between them. CDR3 size: 14 residues. Germline loops: CDR1 SGHTA, CDR2 FQGNSA. The CDR3 DNA is TGTGCCAGCAGCTTATCTTGGACAGCCTATGGCTACACCTTC. It codes for CASSLSWTAYGYTF.

This clone was detected only once. The chain's CDR3 is CASSLGVGQPQHF. CDR3 bases: TGTGCCAGCAGCCTAGGGGTTGGTCAGCCCCAGCATTTT. This chain joins TRBV14 and TRBJ1-5; a weak D match, TRBD1 (5 bases). Per germline, CDR1 SGHDN and CDR2 FVKESK. V was cut by 4 bases and J by 6 bases, with 10 bases left in between. This CDR3 has 13 residues.

In its sample, this clone was seen once. V and J are TRBV6-5 and TRBJ2-7, with 8 positions matching TRBD2. Germline CDR1 MNHEY, CDR2 SVGAGI. V trimming: 0 bases; J trimming: 3 bases; junction bases outside the gene matches: 4. The CDR3 is made up of 15 amino acids. This chain's CDR3 is CASSYSNLAGYEQYF. The DNA of the CDR3 is TGTGCCAGCAGTTACTCGAACCTAGCGGGCTACGAGCAGTACTTC.

J is TRBJ2-1 and V is TRBV5-4; 9 bases align to TRBD2. Trimming took 4 bases from V and 7 from J; bases not matched to a gene: 9. Germline CDR1 and CDR2: SGHNT and YYREEE (reference sequence). This CDR3 has 15 amino acids. Here the CDR3 DNA reads TGTGCCAGCAGCACGCGGGGGGGCTCAAGGAATGAGCAGTTCTTC. The encoded protein is CASSTRGGSRNEQFF.

The chain links TRBV4-3 to TRBJ2-5; 8 bases are shared with TRBD2. Germline V gene lookup returns CDR1 LGHNA and CDR2 YSLEER. The CDR3 has 16 amino acids. V lost 1 base to trimming and J lost 2 bases; unmatched junction nucleotides: 6. As DNA, the CDR3 is TGCGCCAGCAGCCAAGGTGGTAGCGGGGAACAAGAGACCCAGTACTTC. This encodes CASSQGGSGEQETQYF.

The V call is TRBV7-9, the J call TRBJ2-5; 11 nucleotides match TRBD2. The V gene's germline CDR1 is SEHNR and CDR2 FQNEAQ (reference sequence). The J segment lost 5 bases and the V segment lost 0 bases, leaving 11 bases of the junction unmatched. CDR3 length equals 18 residues. The CDR3 protein is CASSLALLAGGRWETQYF. The CDR3 DNA follows: TGTGCCAGCAGCTTAGCGCTCCTAGCGGGGGGTAGGTGGGAGACCCAGTACTTC.

This chain links TRBV5-1 with TRBJ1-2; 7 bases align to TRBD1. This CDR3 region has 15 residues. The junction had 4 bases not matched to a gene; V was cut back by 0 bases and J by 2 bases. Germline V gene sequence: CDR1 SGHRS, CDR2 YFSETQ. The CDR3 DNA follows: TGCGCCAGCAGCTTGGGACAGGGTATGAACTATGGCTACACCTTC. Encoded protein: CASSLGQGMNYGYTF.

This chain links TRBV11-2 with TRBJ2-7; the match to TRBD1 covers 11 bases. There are 14 residues in the CDR3. The germline V gene has CDR1 SGHAT and CDR2 FQNNGV. V lost 5 bases and J lost 7; bases outside the gene matches: 7. The CDR3 sequence is CASSPGQGAWEQYF. The DNA for the CDR3 is TGTGCCAGCAGCCCCGGACAGGGGGCGTGGGAGCAGTACTTC.

Only one count was recorded for this clone. The chain links TRBV29-1 to TRBJ1-5; 8 positions agree with TRBD1. The CDR3 has 12 amino acids. J gave up 5 bases and V 7 bases, and 4 bases lay outside the gene matches. Germline lookup yields CDR1 SQVTM and CDR2 ANQGSEA. CDR3 DNA: TGCAGCGCTGGACAGGGAGATCAGCCCCAGCATTTT. Its translation: CSAGQGDQPQHF.

The rearrangement uses TRBV6-5 and TRBJ1-4; D is possibly TRBD1 (5 bases). The germline V and J ends were trimmed by 4 bases and 3 bases, with 12 bases remaining between them. The CDR3 runs to 15 residues. Germline-derived CDR1 and CDR2 are MNHEY and SVGAGI. CDR3 sequence: CASSLQASSNEKLFF. CDR3 bases: TGTGCCAGCAGTTTACAGGCCTCTTCTAATGAAAAACTGTTTTTT.